Shown below are 29 T cell receptor beta chains from a single sample sequenced in a study of cytotoxic CD8 clonotypes in ibrutinib-treated CLL. Profiling relied on immunoSEQ multiplex PCR, and the TCRdb table lists in-frame clones only, not all of them. This sample carries about 140,000 clones, approximately 77% of them seen once, and the ten largest clones take approximately 28%. Sample: PBMCs, taken after 12 months of ibrutinib treatment. These receptors were taken from a human donor with chronic lymphocytic leukemia.

The chain combines TRBV12-5 with TRBJ2-5; TRBD1 is a possible D gene (6 bases). The V and J ends lost 3 bases and 7 bases respectively, with 18 bases between them. The CDR3 has 15 amino acids. Germline V gives CDR1 LGHNT, CDR2 FRNRAP. The CDR3 is CASGFGAPQGGTQYF. The CDR3 DNA is TGTGCTAGTGGTTTTGGGGCCCCACAGGGCGGGACCCAGTACTTC.

V gene TRBV9 combines with J gene TRBJ2-1; tentative D call: TRBD2 (6 bases). Germline CDR1 reads SGDLS; CDR2 reads YYNGEE. The CDR3 has 15 residues. Trimming removed 2 bases at V and 6 bases at J, with 15 bases between. The CDR3 coding sequence is TGTGCCAGCAGCGTCTGGACGGGAGTATTCAATGAGCAGTTCTTC. It is translated as CASSVWTGVFNEQFF.

V usage is TRBV4-3 and J usage is TRBJ2-7; D is perhaps TRBD1 (6 bases). Deletions cut 0 bases from V and 3 bases from J, with 12 bases between. The V gene's germline CDR1 is LGHNA and CDR2 YSLEER. The CDR3 spans 15 residues. The CDR3 loop reads CASSQDTRGHYEQYF. The CDR3 bases are TGCGCCAGCAGCCAAGATACCAGGGGCCACTACGAGCAGTACTTC.

V and J are TRBV13 and TRBJ2-1, with a possible D match to TRBD2 (6 bases). V lost 6 bases, J lost 4 bases, and 7 bases lay in between. This CDR3 comprises 12 residues. Germline CDR1 PRHDT, CDR2 FYEKMQ (reference sequence). This chain's CDR3 is CASRGGYNEQFF. For the CDR3, the DNA is TGTGCCAGCAGGGGGGGTTACAATGAGCAGTTCTTC.

The chain links TRBV11-3 to TRBJ1-1, with D maybe TRBD1 (6 bases). Trimming took 6 bases from V and 0 from J, leaving 8 bases between them. CDR1 and CDR2 (germline): SGHNT, YENEEA. There are 13 residues in the CDR3. The CDR3, as DNA: TGTGCCAGCAGGGGGGCCATGAACACTGAAGCTTTCTTT. Translated, it gives CASRGAMNTEAFF.

V gene TRBV21-1 combines with J gene TRBJ1-2; TRBD1, as called in the table, went unchecked against the DNA. TRBV21-1 is a known pseudogene. CDR3 length equals 19 residues. CDR3 sequence reads: CASSKVFGDRSGANYGYTF. In nucleotides, the CDR3 is TGTGCCAGCAGCAAAGTTTTCGGAGACAGGTCCGGGGCTAACTATGGCTACACCTTC.

The V call is TRBV27, the J call TRBJ1-2; D might be TRBD1 (6 bases). V lost 1 base and J 8 bases, leaving 14 bases between the germline ends. The CDR3 totals 14 residues. CDR1 and CDR2 (germline): MNHEY, SMNVEV (reference sequence). The CDR3 here is CASSLLGGMKGYTF. CDR3 nucleotide sequence: TGTGCCAGCAGTTTATTAGGGGGAATGAAGGGCTACACCTTC.

The V call is TRBV10-3, the J call TRBJ2-5; 9 bases agree with TRBD1. V shed 5 bases and J 4 bases; nucleotides not matched to a gene: 5. CDR3 length: 14 residues. CDR1 ENHRY and CDR2 SYGVKD come from the germline V gene. This CDR3 reads CAISRTGVGETQYF. The CDR3 nucleotides read TGTGCCATCAGTCGGACAGGGGTGGGAGAGACCCAGTACTTC.

The rearrangement uses TRBV4-1 and TRBJ1-1; D remains ambiguous. CDR3 length: 11 residues. The ends were cut back, 3 bases at V and 4 bases at J, with 3 bases in the middle. The germline CDR1 and CDR2 sequences are MGHRA and YSYEKL. The CDR3, as DNA: TGCGCCAGCAGCCAGGGCACTGAAGCTTTCTTT. Amino acids: CASSQGTEAFF.

The chain is built from TRBV28 and TRBJ2-7, with 7 nucleotides matching TRBD1. CDR1 MDHEN and CDR2 SYDVKM come from the germline V gene. The CDR3 has 15 residues. The trim removed 6 bases at V and 0 bases at J, leaving 8 bases unmatched. CDR3 coding DNA: TGTGCCAGCAGCCAACGGTACAGGGGCTCCTACGAGCAGTACTTC. Translating it yields CASSQRYRGSYEQYF.

This chain connects TRBV7-2 to TRBJ2-1, with 9 bases aligning to TRBD2. The V gene's germline CDR1 is SGHTA and CDR2 FQGNSA. CDR3 length: 16 residues. Germline trimming cut 0 bases from V and 9 bases from J; bases unmatched to any gene: 9. The CDR3 is CASSLAGPAGGGEQFF. The CDR3 nucleotides read TGTGCCAGCAGCTTAGCCGGACCCGCGGGGGGGGGTGAGCAGTTCTTC.

The gene calls are TRBV6-1 and TRBJ1-5; no clear D gene. Per germline, CDR1 MNHNS and CDR2 SASEGT. The CDR3 length is 14 residues. Trimming shortened V by 6 bases and J by 0 bases, and 9 bases separated the two germline ends. In DNA, the CDR3 is TGTGCCAGCAGGGGTTGGGATAGCAATCAGCCCCAGCATTTT. It specifies CASRGWDSNQPQHF.

The chain has TRBV9 and TRBJ2-1; 7 bases fit TRBD1. This CDR3 region has 17 residues. CDR1 is SGDLS, CDR2 YYNGEE, per germline. V shed 2 bases, J shed 0 bases, and the junction held 8 bases outside the gene matches. The DNA of the CDR3 is TGTGCCAGCAGCGTGTCTTTAGGGGGCAGCTCCTACAATGAGCAGTTCTTC. It translates to CASSVSLGGSSYNEQFF.

This clone came up a few times. The V and J genes are TRBV19 and TRBJ1-2; D ambiguous. The CDR3 runs 14 residues. Per the germline V gene, CDR1 is LNHDA and CDR2 is SQIVND (reference sequence). Trimming took 6 bases from V and 4 from J, leaving 15 bases between them. For the CDR3, the DNA is TGTGCCAGTAGCCCACGGGCTGGGAGCTATGGCTACACCTTC. Its translation is CASSPRAGSYGYTF.

This chain links TRBV18 with TRBJ2-7, with a weak D call TRBD2 (6 bases). V dropped 2 bases and J dropped 6 bases, with 14 bases sitting between them. Germline assignment: CDR1 KGHSH and CDR2 LQKENI. The CDR3 length is 14 residues. DNA for the CDR3: TGTGCCAGCTCACCAGGCGGGACCCCCGGCGAGCAGTACTTC. It yields the protein CASSPGGTPGEQYF.

V gene TRBV4-1 combines with J gene TRBJ2-1; D remains unclear. Trimming removed 3 bases from V and 5 bases from J, with 5 bases in between. The CDR3 runs 12 residues. CDR1 is MGHRA and CDR2 is YSYEKL in the germline V gene. The CDR3 region is CASSHFNNEQFF. CDR3 nucleotide sequence: TGCGCCAGCAGCCACTTCAACAATGAGCAGTTCTTC.

The chain links TRBV28 to TRBJ1-2; 7 nucleotides match TRBD1. The germline CDR1 and CDR2 sequences are MDHEN and SYDVKM. V lost 5 bases to trimming and J lost 4 bases; unmatched junction nucleotides: 7. There are 14 residues in the CDR3. The CDR3 loop is CASSRQQGTYGYTF. CDR3 nucleotide sequence: TGTGCCAGCAGTCGACAACAGGGGACCTATGGCTACACCTTC.

V and J are TRBV4-3 and TRBJ1-3, with D unresolved. CDR1 is LGHNA and CDR2 is YSLEER in the germline V gene. This CDR3 comprises 16 residues. Trimming left V 5 bases short and J 1 base short, with 15 bases between. CDR3 residues: CASSSTTFNSGNTIYF. As DNA, the CDR3 is TGCGCCAGCAGCTCAACCACGTTCAATTCTGGAAACACCATATATTTT.

CDR3 sequence: CASEDRAGQPQHF. In DNA, the CDR3 is TGTGCCAGTGAAGACAGGGCAGGGCAGCCCCAGCATTTT. This sequence joins TRBV19 and TRBJ1-5, with 7 bases fitting TRBD1. Germline V CDR1 and CDR2: LNHDA, SQIVND (reference sequence). V shed 8 bases, J shed 7 bases, and the junction held 8 bases outside the gene matches. CDR3 length equals 13 residues.

The chain employs TRBV5-5 and TRBJ1-1; 8 nucleotides align to TRBD1. The trim removed 3 bases at V and 0 bases at J, leaving 10 bases unmatched. The CDR3 has 17 amino acids. CDR1 and CDR2 (germline): SGHKS, YYEKEE (reference sequence). DNA for the CDR3: TGTGCCAGCAGCTATGGACAGGGTCTAGGGATGAACACTGAAGCTTTCTTT. It specifies CASSYGQGLGMNTEAFF. Variable domain in full (rest from reference TRBV5-5 and TRBJ1-1): DAGVTQSPTHLIKTRGQQVTLRCSPISGHKSVSWYQQVLGQGPQFIFQYYEKEERGRGNFPDRFSARQFPNYSSELNVNALLLGDSALYLCASSYGQGLGMNTEAFFGQGTRLTVV.

This chain connects TRBV11-2 to TRBJ2-7, with D unclear. This CDR3 has 14 amino acids. Trimming shortened V by 1 base and J by 2 bases, and 9 bases separated the two germline ends. Germline V CDR1 and CDR2: SGHAT, FQNNGV. CDR3 loop: CASSLAPGAYEQYF. As DNA, the CDR3 is TGTGCCAGCAGCTTAGCTCCCGGAGCCTACGAGCAGTACTTC.

The count of this clone is one. The CDR3 loop reads CASSTTGAGNTIYF. CDR3 in DNA: TGCGCCAGCTCTACCACAGGTGCTGGAAACACCATATATTTT. The chain joins TRBV4-3 to TRBJ1-3; a weak D match, TRBD1 (5 bases). Germline-derived CDR1 and CDR2 are LGHNA and YSLEER. Trimming cost V 8 bases and J 2 bases, with 13 bases left between them. The CDR3 spans 14 residues.

The chain joins TRBV4-1 to TRBJ2-7; TRBD2 matches 11 bases. The germline V gene has CDR1 MGHRA and CDR2 YSYEKL. V trimming: 4 bases; J trimming: 3 bases; junction bases outside the gene matches: 2. This CDR3 spans 14 amino acids. In DNA form, the CDR3 reads TGCGCCAGCAGCCCGACTAGCGGGAACTACGAGCAGTACTTC. Translation: CASSPTSGNYEQYF.

CDR3 sequence reads: CASSLRAGQYEQYF. CDR3 coding DNA: TGTGCCAGCAGTTTAAGAGCAGGGCAGTACGAGCAGTACTTC. This chain connects TRBV27 to TRBJ2-7; the D gene is possibly TRBD1 (5 bases). Trimming took off 2 bases at V and 4 bases at J, with 12 bases between the two ends. Germline assignment: CDR1 MNHEY and CDR2 SMNVEV (reference sequence). CDR3 length: 14 residues.

The rearrangement links TRBV18 to TRBJ2-7; TRBD1 agrees at 8 bases. The CDR3 has 15 residues. The junction had 9 bases not matched to a gene; V was cut back by 3 bases and J by 5 bases. CDR1 and CDR2 from the germline V gene are KGHSH and LQKENI. CDR3 nucleotides: TGTGCCAGCTCACCGCGCGGAGACAGGGGCCACGAGCAGTACTTC. Residues: CASSPRGDRGHEQYF.

The rearrangement uses TRBV4-3 and TRBJ2-7; 11 bases are a match to TRBD1. This CDR3 comprises 16 residues. Germline CDR1 LGHNA, CDR2 YSLEER. The V and J ends lost 0 bases and 5 bases, in that order; junction bases with no gene match: 6. The CDR3 is CASSQDWDRGFNEQYF. In DNA form, the CDR3 reads TGCGCCAGCAGCCAAGACTGGGACAGGGGGTTCAACGAGCAGTACTTC.

The table lists this clone with a count of one. V gene TRBV18 combines with J gene TRBJ1-1; D perhaps matches TRBD1 (5 bases). Trimming removed 4 bases at V and 0 bases at J, with 12 bases between. Germline lookup yields CDR1 KGHSH and CDR2 LQKENI. The CDR3 sequence is 15 residues long. In DNA, the CDR3 is TGTGCCAGCTCACGTTGGGAGGGACTGAACACTGAAGCTTTCTTT. Protein sequence: CASSRWEGLNTEAFF.

The rearrangement links TRBV7-6 to TRBJ2-7; 14 positions match TRBD2. V lost 4 bases and J lost 2; bases outside the gene matches: 1. Per germline, CDR1 SGHVS and CDR2 FNYEAQ. This CDR3 has 15 amino acids. The CDR3 DNA reads TGTGCCAGCAGCTCGGGACTAGCGGGGGCCTACGAGCAGTACTTC. This encodes CASSSGLAGAYEQYF.

This clone was found once. The chain recombines TRBV30 with TRBJ1-3; D is undetermined. Between the trimmed V and J ends, which lost 0 bases and 0 bases, there was a span of 0 bases. The length of the CDR3 is 12 residues. Germline V gene sequence: CDR1 GTSNPN, CDR2 SVGIG (reference sequence). The CDR3 is CAWSVSGNTIYF. CDR3 nucleotides: TGTGCCTGGAGTGTCTCTGGAAACACCATATATTTT. Using reference TRBV30 and TRBJ1-3 for the parts outside the CDR3, the full variable domain is SQTIHQWPATLVQPVGSPLSLECTVEGTSNPNLYWYRQAAGRGLQLLFYSVGIGQISSEVPQNLSASRPQDRQFILSSKKLLLSDSGFYLCAWSVSGNTIYFGEGSWLTVV.